Listed below are T cell receptor beta chains from one sample, sequenced in a study of blood T cell repertoires in COVID-19. This table comes from immunoSEQ multiplex PCR, and its TCRdb copy is limited to in-frame clones, with some not included. The sample includes tens of thousands of clones, roughly 80% of them seen just once. Sequences were obtained from peripheral blood. Source of these receptors: a man aged 55 to 69 with acute or convalescent COVID-19. Both conserved end residues are part of each CDR3. Fields, in order: CDR3 DNA, CDR3 protein, clone size, D gene, J gene, V gene. A D gene is named only where the DNA matches it firmly. Only some rows state a clone size, as once, few, many or a class for expanded clones.

TGTGCCAGCAGCGCCGGGACAGGAAGCACCGGGGAGCTGTTTTTT,CASSAGTGSTGELFF,NA,TRBD1,TRBJ2-2,TRBV2
TGTGCCAGCATTGAAGGACAGGTCGGCACTGAAGCTTTCTTT,CASIEGQVGTEAFF,NA,TRBD1,TRBJ1-1,TRBV2
TGTGCCTGGATGTCAGGGAATTATAATTCACCCCTCCACTTT,CAWMSGNYNSPLHF,NA,NA,TRBJ1-6,TRBV30
TGTGCCGGTACAGGGGACACTGAAGCTTTCTTT,CAGTGDTEAFF,NA,TRBD1,TRBJ1-1,TRBV6-5
TGTGCCAGTAGTATTTTGTTGGCAGGGCAGGAGCAGTTCTTC,CASSILLAGQEQFF,NA,NA,TRBJ2-1,TRBV19
TGCGCCAGCAGCTTGGAGGGGGAGAACACCGGGGAGCTGTTTTTT,CASSLEGENTGELFF,NA,NA,TRBJ2-2,TRBV5-1
TGTGCCACCAGCCTAAGGGGGGGGGTCGGTGGCTACACCTTC,CATSLRGGVGGYTF,NA,NA,TRBJ1-2,TRBV15
TGTGCCAGTAGTGACAGGGGTGAAACTAATGAAAAACTGTTTTTT,CASSDRGETNEKLFF,NA,TRBD1,TRBJ1-4,TRBV19
TGTGCCAGCAGCTTGGGACAGGGGGCTTATGGCTACACCTTC,CASSLGQGAYGYTF,NA,TRBD1,TRBJ1-2,TRBV7-8
TGTGCCAGTAGCCCCTTACGGGGGGGAAACAAAAACATTCAGTACTTC,CASSPLRGGNKNIQYF,NA,TRBD2,TRBJ2-4,TRBV19
TGTGCCAGCAGCTTAGAGAGGGATCAGCCCCAGCATTTT,CASSLERDQPQHF,NA,NA,TRBJ1-5,TRBV11-2
TGTGCCACCAGTGAGGGACCGGGAGAATCGGACTATGGCTACACCTTC,CATSEGPGESDYGYTF,NA,NA,TRBJ1-2,TRBV24-1
TGCGCCAGCAGCGTACAACAGGGAAATGATGGCTACACCTTC,CASSVQQGNDGYTF,NA,NA,TRBJ1-2,TRBV5-1
TGTGCCAGCAGCGTAGTAGATCGGACTGAAGCTTTCTTT,CASSVVDRTEAFF,NA,NA,TRBJ1-1,TRBV9
TGCAGTGCTAGAGTAACGGGACAGCTATATTTT,CSARVTGQLYF,NA,TRBD1,TRBJ1-3,TRBV20-1
TGTGCCATCAGTGAGTCAAGCAGGGTAAATTCACCCCTCCACTTT,CAISESSRVNSPLHF,NA,NA,TRBJ1-6,TRBV10-3
TGTGCCAGCAGTCAGACAGGGCTCAGCTATGGCTACACCTTC,CASSQTGLSYGYTF,NA,TRBD1,TRBJ1-2,TRBV6-6
TGCGCCAGCAGCCTTGGACAGTTTAATGAAAAACTGTTTTTT,CASSLGQFNEKLFF,NA,NA,TRBJ1-4,TRBV4-1
TGTGCCAGCAGCACGGGAAGGACAGGCAACTATGGCTACACCTTC,CASSTGRTGNYGYTF,few,TRBD1,TRBJ1-2,TRBV28
TGTGCCAGCAAGGGGCAGGGGGGCACCGGGGAGCTGTTTTTT,CASKGQGGTGELFF,medium-sized,NA,TRBJ2-2,TRBV19
TGCGCCAGCAGCTCTGGACAGATGTGGGTCTCGGAGACCCAGTACTTC,CASSSGQMWVSETQYF,many,NA,TRBJ2-5,TRBV5-1
TGTGCCAGCTCAGCTACCGGGACAGGGGCGTTCGGGGCCAACGTCCTGACTTTC,CASSATGTGAFGANVLTF,few,TRBD1,TRBJ2-6,TRBV18